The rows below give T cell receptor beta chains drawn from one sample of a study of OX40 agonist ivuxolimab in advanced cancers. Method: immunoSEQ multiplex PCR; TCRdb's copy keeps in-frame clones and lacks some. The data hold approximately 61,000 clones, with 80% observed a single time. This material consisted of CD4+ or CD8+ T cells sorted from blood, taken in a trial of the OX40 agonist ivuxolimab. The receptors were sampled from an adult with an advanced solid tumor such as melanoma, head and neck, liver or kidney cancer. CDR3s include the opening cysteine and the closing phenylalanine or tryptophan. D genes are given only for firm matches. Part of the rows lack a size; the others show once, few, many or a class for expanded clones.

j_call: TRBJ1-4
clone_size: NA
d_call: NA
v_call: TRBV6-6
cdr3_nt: TGTGCCAGCAGCAAATTGGGACGGAATAATGAAAAACTGTTTTTT
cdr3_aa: CASSKLGRNNEKLFF

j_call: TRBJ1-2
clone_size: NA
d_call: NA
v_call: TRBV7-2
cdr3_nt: TGTGCCAGCAGCTTCACACGGGGGAACTATGGCTACACCTTC
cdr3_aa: CASSFTRGNYGYTF

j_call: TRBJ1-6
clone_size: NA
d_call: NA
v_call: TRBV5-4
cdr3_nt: TGTGCCAGCAGCCCCGGGGAGGCGGGTTCACCCCTCCACTTT
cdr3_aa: CASSPGEAGSPLHF

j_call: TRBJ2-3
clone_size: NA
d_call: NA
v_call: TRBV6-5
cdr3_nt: TGTGCCAGCAGGTCAGGGGGGCCAGTAACAGATACGCAGTATTTT
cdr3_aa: CASRSGGPVTDTQYF

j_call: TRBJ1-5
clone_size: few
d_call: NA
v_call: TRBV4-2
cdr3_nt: TGTGCCAGCAGCCAAGGGGGGGCAGGACAGCCCCAGCATTTT
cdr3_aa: CASSQGGAGQPQHF

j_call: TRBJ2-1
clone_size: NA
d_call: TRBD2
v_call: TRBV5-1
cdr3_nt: TGCGCCAGCAGCTTAGGCGGGGGGGGTCCCTCAGTTGAGCAGTTCTTC
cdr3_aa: CASSLGGGGPSVEQFF

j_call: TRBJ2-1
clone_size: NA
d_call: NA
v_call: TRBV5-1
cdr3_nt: TGCGCCAGCAGCCCCTTAGATGGTGAGCAGTTCTTC
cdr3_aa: CASSPLDGEQFF

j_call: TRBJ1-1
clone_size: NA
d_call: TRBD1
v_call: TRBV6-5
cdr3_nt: TGTGCCAGCAGCCGACTGACGGGACAGGGGGGTGAAGCTTTCTTT
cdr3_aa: CASSRLTGQGGEAFF

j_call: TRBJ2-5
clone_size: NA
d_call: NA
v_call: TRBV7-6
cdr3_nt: TGTGCCAGCAGCTTAGATCTCGGGCGGATCCAAGAGACCCAGTACTTC
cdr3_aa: CASSLDLGRIQETQYF

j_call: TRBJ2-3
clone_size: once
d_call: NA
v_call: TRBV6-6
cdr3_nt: TGTGCCAGCAGTTGGCGGGGATTGAGCACAGATACGCAGTATTTT
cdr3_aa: CASSWRGLSTDTQYF

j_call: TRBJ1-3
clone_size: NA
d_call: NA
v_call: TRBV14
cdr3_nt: TGTGCCAGCAGCCGCGTAAGGGTTGGTGGAAACACCATATATTTT
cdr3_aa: CASSRVRVGGNTIYF

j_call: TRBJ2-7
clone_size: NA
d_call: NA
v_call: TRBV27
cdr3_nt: TGTGCCAGCAGTTTCCCCCCTTACTACGAGCAGTACTTC
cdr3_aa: CASSFPPYYEQYF

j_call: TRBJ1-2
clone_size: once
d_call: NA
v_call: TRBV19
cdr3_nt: TGTGCCAGTAGTAGCTACAGGGATGGTGGCTACACCTTC
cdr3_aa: CASSSYRDGGYTF

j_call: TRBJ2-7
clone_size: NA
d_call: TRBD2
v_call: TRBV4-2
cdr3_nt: TGTGCCAGCAGCCAAGCCAGCGGGGGGCCGTCCTACGAGCAGTACTTC
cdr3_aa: CASSQASGGPSYEQYF

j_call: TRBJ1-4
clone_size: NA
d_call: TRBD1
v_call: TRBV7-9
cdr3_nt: TGTGCCAGCAGCTTGGACAGGGCTAATGAAAAACTGTTTTTT
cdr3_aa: CASSLDRANEKLFF

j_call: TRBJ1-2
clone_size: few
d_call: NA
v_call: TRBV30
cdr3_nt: TGTGCCTGGAGTTTTGTTCCCCAGCTCTATGGCTACACCTTC
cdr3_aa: CAWSFVPQLYGYTF

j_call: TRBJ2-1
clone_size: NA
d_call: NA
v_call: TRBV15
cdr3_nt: TGTGCCACCAGCTGGTTCGAGGGACCGACGAAACACAATGAGCAGTTCTTC
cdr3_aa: CATSWFEGPTKHNEQFF

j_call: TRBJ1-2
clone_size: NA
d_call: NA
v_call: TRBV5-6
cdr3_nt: TGTGCCAGCAGCTTCATGGGCGCGGGGGACTATGGCTACACCTTC
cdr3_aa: CASSFMGAGDYGYTF

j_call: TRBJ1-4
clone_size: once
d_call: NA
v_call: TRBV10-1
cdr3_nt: TGCGCCAGCTCGTTGCCTCCCTTTACTAATGAAAAACTGTTTTTT
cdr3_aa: CASSLPPFTNEKLFF

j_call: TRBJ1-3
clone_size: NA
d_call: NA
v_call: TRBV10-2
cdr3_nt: TGCGCCAGCAGTGGGAAAGGGGATCCAGGAAACACCATATATTTT
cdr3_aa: CASSGKGDPGNTIYF

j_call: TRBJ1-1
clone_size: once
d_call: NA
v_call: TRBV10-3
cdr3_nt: TGTGCCATCAGTGAGTCGAAAGGTAGCACTGAAGCTTTCTTT
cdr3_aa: CAISESKGSTEAFF

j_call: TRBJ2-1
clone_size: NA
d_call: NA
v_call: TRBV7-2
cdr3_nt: TGTGCCAGCAGCCGAGATCAGGTCAATGAGCAGTTCTTC
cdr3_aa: CASSRDQVNEQFF

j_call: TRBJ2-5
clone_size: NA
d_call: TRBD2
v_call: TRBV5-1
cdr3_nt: TGCGCCAGCAGTTCGGGACTAGCGGGGGGGCAAGAGACCCAGTACTTC
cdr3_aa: CASSSGLAGGQETQYF

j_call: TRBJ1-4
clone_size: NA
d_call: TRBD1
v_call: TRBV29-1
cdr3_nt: TGCAGCGCCCTTCGGACAGGGAGTGAAAAACTGTTTTTT
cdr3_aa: CSALRTGSEKLFF